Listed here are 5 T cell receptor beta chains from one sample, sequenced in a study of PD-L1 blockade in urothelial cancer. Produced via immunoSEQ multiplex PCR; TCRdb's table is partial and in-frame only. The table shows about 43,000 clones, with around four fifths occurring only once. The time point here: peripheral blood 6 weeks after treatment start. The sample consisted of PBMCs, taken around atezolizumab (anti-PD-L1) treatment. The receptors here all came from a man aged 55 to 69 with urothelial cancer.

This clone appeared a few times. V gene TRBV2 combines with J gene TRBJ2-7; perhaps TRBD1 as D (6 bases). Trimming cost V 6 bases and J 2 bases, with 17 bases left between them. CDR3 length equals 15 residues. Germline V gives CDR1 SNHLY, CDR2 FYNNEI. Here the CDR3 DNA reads TGTGCCAGCAGATACGGGACACAGGAGACCTACGAGCAGTACTTC. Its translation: CASRYGTQETYEQYF.

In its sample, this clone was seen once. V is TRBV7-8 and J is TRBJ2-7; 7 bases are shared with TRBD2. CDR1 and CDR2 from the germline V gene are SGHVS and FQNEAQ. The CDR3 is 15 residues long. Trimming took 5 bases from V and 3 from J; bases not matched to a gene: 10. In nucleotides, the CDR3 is TGTGCCAGCAGCCTCGTGGGGGGGAACCACTACGAGCAGTACTTC. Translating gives CASSLVGGNHYEQYF.

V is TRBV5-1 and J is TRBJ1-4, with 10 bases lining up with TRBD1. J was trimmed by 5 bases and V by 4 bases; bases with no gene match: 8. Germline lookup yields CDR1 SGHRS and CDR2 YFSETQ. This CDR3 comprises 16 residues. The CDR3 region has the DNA TGCGCCAGCAGCCTAGGGACAGGGGTCTGGAATGAAAAACTGTTTTTT. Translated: CASSLGTGVWNEKLFF.

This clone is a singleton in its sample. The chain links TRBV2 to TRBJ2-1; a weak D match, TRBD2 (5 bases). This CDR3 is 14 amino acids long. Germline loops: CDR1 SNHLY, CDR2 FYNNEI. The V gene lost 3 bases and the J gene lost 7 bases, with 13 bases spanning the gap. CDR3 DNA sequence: TGTGCCAGCAGTGACAGTGGACTCCGGAATGAGCAGTTCTTC. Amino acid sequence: CASSDSGLRNEQFF.

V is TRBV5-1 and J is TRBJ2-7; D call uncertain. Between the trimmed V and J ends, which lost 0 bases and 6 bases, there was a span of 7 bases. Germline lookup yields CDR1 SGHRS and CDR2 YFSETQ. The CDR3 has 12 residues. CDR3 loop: CASSLDSPEQYF. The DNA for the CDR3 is TGCGCCAGCAGCTTGGACAGCCCCGAGCAGTACTTC.